This TCR beta chain is from a study of blood T cell repertoires in COVID-19. Assay: immunoSEQ multiplex PCR; the TCRdb copy retains only in-frame clones and omits some. The table records roughly 120,000 clones, more than 75% of them present only once. With 3 bases removed from V and 5 bases from J, the gap between germline ends came to 16 bases. The CDR3 length is 15 residues. CDR1 is LNHDA and CDR2 is SQIVND in the germline V gene (reference sequence). The sequenced sample consisted of peripheral blood. The gene calls are TRBV19 and TRBJ1-2, with D unresolved. This receptor was obtained from a man aged 45-65 years with active COVID-19. The CDR3 DNA reads as TGTGCCAGTAGTATTTGGCACGGGCGCGGGTATGGCTACACCTTC. As protein: CASSIWHGRGYGYTF.